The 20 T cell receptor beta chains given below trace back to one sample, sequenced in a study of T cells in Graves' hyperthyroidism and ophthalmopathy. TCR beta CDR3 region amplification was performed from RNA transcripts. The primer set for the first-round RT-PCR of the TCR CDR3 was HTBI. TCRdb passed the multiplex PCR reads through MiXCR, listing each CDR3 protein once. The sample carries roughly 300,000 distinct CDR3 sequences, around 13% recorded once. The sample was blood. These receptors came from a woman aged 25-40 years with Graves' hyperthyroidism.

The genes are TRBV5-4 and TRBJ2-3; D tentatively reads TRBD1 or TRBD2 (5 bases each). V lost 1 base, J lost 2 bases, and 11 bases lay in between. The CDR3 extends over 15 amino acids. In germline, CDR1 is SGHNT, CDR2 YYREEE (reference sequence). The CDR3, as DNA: TGTGCCAGCAGCTTGCCGGGGCCCAACACAGATACGCAGTATTTT. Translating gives CASSLPGPNTDTQYF. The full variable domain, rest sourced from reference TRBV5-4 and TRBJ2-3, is ETGVTQSPTHLIKTRGQQVTLRCSSQSGHNTVSWYQQALGQGPQFIFQYYREEENGRGNFPPRFSGLQFPNYSSELNVNALELDDSALYLCASSLPGPNTDTQYFGPGTRLTVL.

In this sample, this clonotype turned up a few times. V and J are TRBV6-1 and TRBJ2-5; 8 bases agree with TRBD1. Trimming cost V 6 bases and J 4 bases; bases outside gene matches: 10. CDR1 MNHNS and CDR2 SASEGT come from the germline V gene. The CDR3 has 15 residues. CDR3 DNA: TGTGCCAGCAGGAGGGGGCAGGGGGCAGCAGAGACCCAGTACTTC. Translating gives CASRRGQGAAETQYF.

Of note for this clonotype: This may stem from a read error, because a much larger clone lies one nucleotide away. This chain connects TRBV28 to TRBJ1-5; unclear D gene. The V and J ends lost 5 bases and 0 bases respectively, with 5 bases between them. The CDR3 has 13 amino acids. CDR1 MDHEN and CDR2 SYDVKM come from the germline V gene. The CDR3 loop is CASSHDSNQPQHF. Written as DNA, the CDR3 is TGTGCCAGCAGTCACGATAGCAATCAGCCCCAGCATTTT.

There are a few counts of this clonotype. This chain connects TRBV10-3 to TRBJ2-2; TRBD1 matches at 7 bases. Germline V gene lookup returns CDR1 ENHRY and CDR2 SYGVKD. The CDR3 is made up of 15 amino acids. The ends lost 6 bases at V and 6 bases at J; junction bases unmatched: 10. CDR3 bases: TGTGCCATCAGGGACGGGACAGCCATCGCCGGGGAGCTGTTTTTT. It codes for CAIRDGTAIAGELFF.

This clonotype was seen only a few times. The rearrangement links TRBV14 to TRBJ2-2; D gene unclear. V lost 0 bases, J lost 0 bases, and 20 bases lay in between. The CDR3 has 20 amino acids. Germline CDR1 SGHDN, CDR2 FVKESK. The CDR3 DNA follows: TGTGCCAGCAGCCAAGATCATTTCTACTCTTTCAGTCCGAACACCGGGGAGCTGTTTTTT. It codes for CASSQDHFYSFSPNTGELFF.

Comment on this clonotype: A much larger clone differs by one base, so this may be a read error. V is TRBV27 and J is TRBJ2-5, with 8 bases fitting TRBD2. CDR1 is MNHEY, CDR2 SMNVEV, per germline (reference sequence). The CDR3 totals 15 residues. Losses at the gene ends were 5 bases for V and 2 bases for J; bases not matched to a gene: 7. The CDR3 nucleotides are TGTGCCAGCAGTCCTCGCCGGGGGGGGCAAGAGACCCAGTACTTC. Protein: CASSPRRGGQETQYF.

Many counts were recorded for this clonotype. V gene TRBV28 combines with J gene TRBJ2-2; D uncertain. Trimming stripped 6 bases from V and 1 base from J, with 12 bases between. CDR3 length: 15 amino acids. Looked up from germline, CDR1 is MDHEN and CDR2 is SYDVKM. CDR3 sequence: CASSLTYRNTGELFF. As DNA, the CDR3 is TGTGCCAGCAGCCTAACATATCGGAACACCGGGGAGCTGTTTTTT.

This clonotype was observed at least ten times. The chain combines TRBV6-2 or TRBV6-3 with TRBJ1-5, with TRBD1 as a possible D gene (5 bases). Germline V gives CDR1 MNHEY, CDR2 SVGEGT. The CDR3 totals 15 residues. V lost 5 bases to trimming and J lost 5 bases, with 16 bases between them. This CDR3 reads CASSLGQGRYQPQHF. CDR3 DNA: TGTGCCAGCAGTCTGGGGCAGGGCCGTTATCAGCCCCAGCATTTT.

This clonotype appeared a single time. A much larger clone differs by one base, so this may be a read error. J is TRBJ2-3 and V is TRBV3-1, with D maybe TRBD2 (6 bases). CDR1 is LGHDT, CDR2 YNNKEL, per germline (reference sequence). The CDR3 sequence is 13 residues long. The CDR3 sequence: CASRAPGVDTRYF. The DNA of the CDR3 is TGTGCCAGCAGGGCTCCGGGGGTGGATACGCGGTATTTT.

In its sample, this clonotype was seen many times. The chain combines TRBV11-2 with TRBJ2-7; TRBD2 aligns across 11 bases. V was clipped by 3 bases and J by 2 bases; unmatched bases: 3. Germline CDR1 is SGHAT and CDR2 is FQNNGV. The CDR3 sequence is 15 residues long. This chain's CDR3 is CASSLGLAEPYEQYF. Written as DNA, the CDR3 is TGTGCCAGCAGCTTGGGACTAGCGGAACCCTACGAGCAGTACTTC.

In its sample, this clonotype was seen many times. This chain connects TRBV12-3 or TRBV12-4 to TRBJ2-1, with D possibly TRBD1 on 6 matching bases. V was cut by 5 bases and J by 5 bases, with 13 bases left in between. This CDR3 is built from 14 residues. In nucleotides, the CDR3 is TGTGCCAGCAGTCCCGACGACAGGAACAATGAGCAGTTCTTC. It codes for CASSPDDRNNEQFF.

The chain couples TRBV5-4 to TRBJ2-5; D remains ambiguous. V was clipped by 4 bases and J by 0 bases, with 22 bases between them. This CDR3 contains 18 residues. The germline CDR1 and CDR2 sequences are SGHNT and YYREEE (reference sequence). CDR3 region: CASSNGRWSENYQETQYF. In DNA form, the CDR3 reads TGTGCCAGCAGCAACGGGCGGTGGTCGGAGAATTACCAAGAGACCCAGTACTTC.

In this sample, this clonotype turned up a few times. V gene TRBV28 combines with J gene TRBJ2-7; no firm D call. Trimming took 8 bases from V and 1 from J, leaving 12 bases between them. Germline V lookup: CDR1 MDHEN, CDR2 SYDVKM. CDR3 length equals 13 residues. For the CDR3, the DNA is TGTGCCAGCGCCACTCGACGATCCTACGAGCAGTACTTC. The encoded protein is CASATRRSYEQYF.

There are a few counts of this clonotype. This CDR3 reads CASSRSGGANIQYF. The CDR3 nucleotides read TGTGCCAGCAGCCGCAGTGGGGGAGCCAACATTCAGTACTTC. The chain couples TRBV3-1 to TRBJ2-4; either TRBD1 or TRBD2 may fit D (5 bases each). The CDR3 extends over 14 amino acids. Germline CDR1 LGHDT, CDR2 YNNKEL (reference sequence). V was clipped by 4 bases and J by 7 bases, with 14 bases between them.

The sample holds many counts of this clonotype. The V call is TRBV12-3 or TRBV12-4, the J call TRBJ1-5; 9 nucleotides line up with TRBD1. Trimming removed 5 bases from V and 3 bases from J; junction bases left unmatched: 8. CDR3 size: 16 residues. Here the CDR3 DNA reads TGTGCCAGCAGTGAAACGGGACAGGGACTCAATCAGCCCCAGCATTTT. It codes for CASSETGQGLNQPQHF.

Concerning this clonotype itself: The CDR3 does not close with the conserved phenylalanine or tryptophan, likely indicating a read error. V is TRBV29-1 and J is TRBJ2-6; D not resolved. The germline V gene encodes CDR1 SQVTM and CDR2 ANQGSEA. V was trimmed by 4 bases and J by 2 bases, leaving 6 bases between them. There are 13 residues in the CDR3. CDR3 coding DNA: TGCAGCGTTGGGTGGGCTGGGGCCAACGTCCTGACTCTC. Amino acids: CSVGWAGANVLTL.

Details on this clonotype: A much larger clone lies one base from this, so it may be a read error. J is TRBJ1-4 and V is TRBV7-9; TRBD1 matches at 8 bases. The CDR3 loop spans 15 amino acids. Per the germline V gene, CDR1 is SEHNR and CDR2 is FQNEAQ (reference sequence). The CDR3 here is CASSRGQGGKEKLSF. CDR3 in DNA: TGTGCCAGCAGTCGAGGACAGGGAGGTAAAGAAAAACTGTCTTTT.

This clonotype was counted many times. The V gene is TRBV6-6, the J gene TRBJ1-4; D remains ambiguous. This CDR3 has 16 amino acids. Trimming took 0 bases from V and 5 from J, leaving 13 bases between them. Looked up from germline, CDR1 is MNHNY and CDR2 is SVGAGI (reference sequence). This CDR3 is CASSYSWRPRNEKLFF. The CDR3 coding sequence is TGTGCCAGCAGTTACTCCTGGAGGCCCAGGAATGAAAAACTGTTTTTT.

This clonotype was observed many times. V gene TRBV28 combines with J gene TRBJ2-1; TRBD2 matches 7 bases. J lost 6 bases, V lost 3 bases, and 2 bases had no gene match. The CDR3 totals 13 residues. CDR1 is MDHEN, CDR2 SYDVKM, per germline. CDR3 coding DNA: TGTGCCAGCAGTTTCAGCGGGGTCAATGAGCAGTTCTTC. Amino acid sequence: CASSFSGVNEQFF.

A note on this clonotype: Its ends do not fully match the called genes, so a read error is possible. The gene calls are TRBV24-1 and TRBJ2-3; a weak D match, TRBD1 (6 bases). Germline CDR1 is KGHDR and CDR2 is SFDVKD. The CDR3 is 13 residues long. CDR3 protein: CATSDSGEDKQYF. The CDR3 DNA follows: TGTGCCACCAGTGATTCAGGGGAAGATAAGCAGTATTTT.